The 32 T cell receptor beta chains listed next were all sequenced from one sample in a study of identical twins. TCRdb redid the calling of the 5' RACE reads with MiXCR, one entry per CDR3 protein. Among hundreds of thousands of distinct CDR3 sequences listed, 20% to 25% were seen once. Another study also made use of these data, one on T cells expressing NK-cell markers.

Sequenced input: PBMCs. The receptors derive from a woman between 18 and 30 years old in good health.

The chain links TRBV6-1 to TRBJ2-5; 7 bases are a match to TRBD1. V lost 7 bases and J lost 4; bases outside the gene matches: 6. There are 13 residues in the CDR3. Germline values: CDR1 MNHNS, CDR2 SASEGT. The CDR3 is CASNLRGRETQYF. DNA of the CDR3: TGTGCCAGCAATCTCAGGGGGAGAGAGACCCAGTACTTC.

The chain links TRBV7-9 to TRBJ2-2; no clear D. Germline CDR1 SEHNR, CDR2 FQNEAQ (reference sequence). Trimming removed 6 bases at V and 11 bases at J, with 22 bases between. The CDR3 is 15 amino acids. DNA for the CDR3: TGTGCCAGCAGGTTTAGGGAAACTGGTATCGGCGAGCTGTTTTTT. As protein: CASRFRETGIGELFF.

This chain connects TRBV12-3 or TRBV12-4 to TRBJ2-3; 7 nucleotides match TRBD2. The V gene end was trimmed by 3 bases and the J gene end by 1 base; junction bases not matched to a gene: 7. The CDR3 runs 16 residues. The DNA of the CDR3 is TGTGCCAGCAGTTTCCTGGCGGGGGACCGCACAGATACGCAGTATTTT. Translation: CASSFLAGDRTDTQYF.

The rearrangement links TRBV7-3 to TRBJ2-6; 11 positions agree with TRBD1. The CDR3 is made up of 17 amino acids. Trimming at V came to 3 bases and at J to 4 bases, leaving 5 bases not matched to a gene. CDR1 is SGHTA, CDR2 FQGTGA, per germline. The CDR3 nucleotides are TGTGCCAGCAGCTTTGGGACAGGGGGAGCCGGGGCCAACGTCCTGACTTTC. This gives the protein CASSFGTGGAGANVLTF. Filled out from reference TRBV7-3 and TRBJ2-6, the complete variable domain reads GAGVSQTPSNKVTEKGKYVELRCDPISGHTALYWYRQSLGQGPEFLIYFQGTGAADDSGLPNDRFFAVRPEGSVSTLKIQRTERGDSAVYLCASSFGTGGAGANVLTFGAGSRLTVL.

Notes on this clonotype: Relative to the germline gene, one junction end is altered; a read error may explain this. The chain has TRBV20-1 and TRBJ1-2; 7 bases match TRBD1. Looked up from germline, CDR1 is DFQATT and CDR2 is SNEGSKA (reference sequence). There are 13 residues in the CDR3. The CDR3 sequence: CSARGDRDYGYTF. CDR3 DNA sequence: TGCAGTGCTAGAGGCGACAGGGACTATGGCTACACTTTC.

This clonotype was detected only a few times. The rearrangement joins TRBV11-3 to TRBJ1-1; D is unresolved. V was shortened by 6 bases and J by 0 bases, with 14 bases between the two germline ends. Germline V gene sequence: CDR1 SGHNT, CDR2 YENEEA. The CDR3 is made up of 15 amino acids. CDR3 protein: CASSEDPWMNTEAFF. The CDR3 DNA is TGTGCCAGCAGTGAGGATCCGTGGATGAACACTGAAGCTTTCTTT.

The chain recombines TRBV2 with TRBJ2-7, with 7 bases lining up with TRBD1. V was pared by 9 bases and J by 3 bases, with 5 bases of the junction left unmatched. Germline V gene sequence: CDR1 SNHLY, CDR2 FYNNEI. This CDR3 comprises 12 residues. CDR3 region: CASGQANYEQYF. The CDR3 bases are TGTGCCAGTGGACAGGCTAACTACGAGCAGTACTTC.

The rearrangement links TRBV18 to TRBJ1-5; maybe TRBD1 (6 bases). The CDR3 sequence is 15 residues long. Germline assignment: CDR1 KGHSH and CDR2 LQKENI. V was trimmed by 6 bases and J by 4 bases, leaving 16 bases between them. CDR3 nucleotides: TGTGCCAGCTCGCCTCGACAGGATCCTAATCAGCCCCAGCATTTT. Translated, it gives CASSPRQDPNQPQHF.

This clonotype was observed a few times. The V gene is TRBV29-1, the J gene TRBJ2-3, with D tentatively TRBD2 (6 bases). Germline CDR1 reads SQVTM; CDR2 reads ANQGSEA. CDR3 length: 11 amino acids. CDR3 in DNA: TGCACCATAGGAGGGTCGGATACGCAGTATTTT. The encoded protein is CTIGGSDTQYF.

The rearrangement links TRBV7-2 to TRBJ1-3; D remains ambiguous. V lost 5 bases and J 2 bases, leaving 16 bases between the germline ends. CDR3 length equals 16 residues. CDR1 and CDR2 from the germline V gene are SGHTA and FQGNSA. The CDR3 here is CASSPALRAAGNTIYF. The CDR3 nucleotides are TGTGCCAGCAGCCCCGCATTAAGGGCGGCTGGAAACACCATATATTTT.

There are a few counts of this clonotype. The V and J genes are TRBV4-2 and TRBJ2-3, with a tentative D call TRBD2 (5 bases). The CDR3 extends over 16 amino acids. The V end lost 0 bases, the J end lost 4 bases, and 14 bases lay between the germline ends. The germline V gene encodes CDR1 LGHNA and CDR2 YNFKEQ. The CDR3 DNA reads as TGTGCCAGCAGCCAAGATACAAGAGGAGGAGCAGATACGCAGTATTTT. Protein sequence: CASSQDTRGGADTQYF.

This clonotype occurred a few times. This chain uses TRBV11-1 with TRBJ2-2, with no clear D. The CDR3 is 18 residues long. Trimming took 0 bases from V and 1 from J, leaving 15 bases between them. CDR1 is SGHAT, CDR2 FQDESV, per germline (reference sequence). DNA of the CDR3: TGTGCCAGCAGCTTAGCTAGAATTGGGTTACGGAACACCGGGGAGCTGTTTTTT. It codes for CASSLARIGLRNTGELFF.

The chain employs TRBV9 and TRBJ2-1; TRBD2 is a possible D gene (5 bases). V lost 4 bases to trimming and J lost 7 bases, with 9 bases between them. The CDR3 is 12 amino acids. Germline loops: CDR1 SGDLS, CDR2 YYNGEE. This chain's CDR3 is CASSPTRNEQFF. The CDR3 DNA reads TGTGCCAGCAGCCCCACTAGGAATGAGCAGTTCTTC. Filled out from reference TRBV9 and TRBJ2-1, the complete variable domain reads DSGVTQTPKHLITATGQRVTLRCSPRSGDLSVYWYQQSLDQGLQFLIQYYNGEERAKGNILERFSAQQFPDLHSELNLSSLELGDSALYFCASSPTRNEQFFGPGTRLTVL.

V is TRBV20-1 and J is TRBJ1-5, with D perhaps TRBD1 (5 bases). V lost 7 bases to trimming and J lost 6 bases, with 19 bases between them. The CDR3 consists of 14 residues. Per the germline V gene, CDR1 is DFQATT and CDR2 is SNEGSKA (reference sequence). The CDR3 coding sequence is TGCAGTGTTACAGGAGTTTCTTCGGGTCAGCCCCAGCATTTT. Encoded protein: CSVTGVSSGQPQHF.

There are a few counts of this clonotype. This chain uses TRBV10-2 with TRBJ2-5; perhaps TRBD2 as D (6 bases). V was pared by 8 bases and J by 7 bases, with 23 bases between. Germline CDR1 reads WSHSY; CDR2 reads SAAADI. The CDR3 is made up of 15 amino acids. CDR3 nucleotides: TGCGCCAGCGGCGGGATTGCGGGATCGGCCAGGACCCAGTACTTC. It specifies CASGGIAGSARTQYF.

The CDR3 DNA sequence: TGCGCCAGCAGGGTAGGGGTGACAGGGGCCCCCAATGAGCAGTTCTTC. This translates into CASRVGVTGAPNEQFF. The chain couples TRBV5-1 to TRBJ2-1, with 8 bases fitting TRBD1. The V segment lost 5 bases and the J segment 6 bases; nucleotides outside the gene matches: 13. Germline V gene sequence: CDR1 SGHRS, CDR2 YFSETQ. The CDR3 is made up of 16 amino acids.

V usage is TRBV27 and J usage is TRBJ1-6; D is ambiguous. The V end was cut by 4 bases, the J end by 10 bases, with 11 bases between. CDR3 length: 13 amino acids. Germline-derived CDR1 and CDR2 are MNHEY and SMNVEV (reference sequence). The CDR3 DNA sequence: TGTGCCAGCAGTTCGGCAAGTTCATCACCCCTCCACTTT. Its protein product is CASSSASSSPLHF.

V and J are TRBV7-9 and TRBJ2-7; 13 bases fit TRBD2. V was pared by 7 bases and J by 6 bases, with 15 bases of the junction left unmatched. The germline gives CDR1 SEHNR, CDR2 FQNEAQ (reference sequence). CDR3 length: 17 amino acids. The CDR3 here is CASTQGVLAGGQFEQYF. For the CDR3, the DNA is TGTGCCAGCACCCAGGGGGTACTAGCGGGGGGGCAGTTCGAGCAGTACTTC.

This clonotype showed up just a few times. The J gene is TRBJ2-2, the V gene TRBV7-2; 9 bases are shared with TRBD1. CDR3 length: 16 residues. V lost 2 bases to trimming and J lost 3 bases; unmatched junction nucleotides: 4. CDR1 SGHTA and CDR2 FQGNSA come from the germline V gene. The CDR3: CASSLNRGPYTGELFF. The CDR3 nucleotides are TGTGCCAGCAGCTTAAACAGGGGGCCGTACACCGGGGAGCTGTTTTTT.

In this sample, this clonotype turned up a few times. The CDR3 loop reads CASSGKGIILAGYEQFF. The CDR3 DNA reads TGTGCCAGCAGCGGGAAAGGAATTATACTAGCGGGATATGAGCAGTTCTTC. The chain combines TRBV7-2 with TRBJ2-1, with 10 nucleotides matching TRBD2. The CDR3 extends over 17 amino acids. Germline-derived CDR1 and CDR2 are SGHTA and FQGNSA. J was trimmed by 8 bases and V by 5 bases; bases with no gene match: 15.

Many counts were recorded for this clonotype. V gene TRBV7-9 combines with J gene TRBJ1-1; a weak D match, TRBD1 (6 bases). The V gene lost 4 bases and the J gene lost 3 bases, with 18 bases spanning the gap. The CDR3 is made up of 16 amino acids. CDR1 SEHNR and CDR2 FQNEAQ come from the germline V gene (reference sequence). The CDR3 region has the DNA TGTGCCAGCAGCTCCGCGAGGGGGGGCTCGTACACTGAAGCTTTCTTT. This sequence encodes CASSSARGGSYTEAFF.

This chain links TRBV12-3 or TRBV12-4 with TRBJ2-1; 8 bases map to TRBD2. V lost 5 bases and J lost 8; bases outside the gene matches: 2. CDR3 length equals 12 residues. The DNA for the CDR3 is TGTGCCAGCAGTCAAGCGGGAGATGAGCAGTTCTTC. It yields the protein CASSQAGDEQFF.

In DNA, the CDR3 is TGTGCCAGCGCCTCTGGGCAGGGGGGCACAGATACGCAGTATTTT. Translation: CASASGQGGTDTQYF. J is TRBJ2-3 and V is TRBV7-6, with 7 bases lining up with TRBD1. This CDR3 region has 15 residues. The ends lost 8 bases at V and 1 base at J; junction bases unmatched: 9. CDR1 and CDR2 (germline): SGHVS, FNYEAQ.

In this sample, this clonotype turned up a few times. The chain links TRBV12-3 or TRBV12-4 to TRBJ2-2; perhaps D is TRBD1 or TRBD2 (5 bases each). The CDR3 is 14 residues long. V was cut by 4 bases and J by 8 bases, with 14 bases left in between. As DNA, the CDR3 is TGTGCCAGCAGTTCCTCGGGACCGGGAGGGGAGCTGTTTTTT. This gives the protein CASSSSGPGGELFF.

The J gene is TRBJ2-1, the V gene TRBV5-1; D is undetermined. This CDR3 has 13 amino acids. The V end lost 3 bases, the J end lost 7 bases, and 11 bases lay between the germline ends. CDR1 and CDR2 (germline): SGHRS, YFSETQ. CDR3 sequence (DNA): TGCGCCAGCAGCTCGGCTTTTTTGAATGAGCAGTTCTTC. This codes for CASSSAFLNEQFF.

The chain joins TRBV20-1 to TRBJ1-4, with D uncertain. Trimming left V 3 bases short and J 0 bases short, with 14 bases between. The CDR3 extends over 16 amino acids. Per germline, CDR1 DFQATT and CDR2 SNEGSKA (reference sequence). The DNA for the CDR3 is TGCAGTGCTAGTCCGGATACTTCGCCAACTAATGAAAAACTGTTTTTT. Protein: CSASPDTSPTNEKLFF.

This clonotype was seen ten or more times. This chain links TRBV5-1 with TRBJ1-2; 11 positions agree with TRBD1. The germline V gene encodes CDR1 SGHRS and CDR2 YFSETQ. J lost 8 bases, V lost 0 bases, and 9 bases had no gene match. The CDR3 runs to 16 residues. The CDR3 sequence is CASSLGTGGRIGGYTF. CDR3 coding DNA: TGCGCCAGCAGCTTGGGGACAGGGGGCCGCATAGGAGGCTACACCTTC.

Points on this clonotype: The junction departs from the called germline gene at one end, perhaps through a read error. This chain connects TRBV7-3 to TRBJ2-1; D remains ambiguous. The CDR3 runs 15 residues. Germline CDR1 and CDR2: SGHTA and FQGTGA. CDR3 sequence (DNA): TGTGCCAGCAGCCAGATCGGCTACTCCTACAATGGGCAGTTCTTC. It specifies CASSQIGYSYNGQFF.

The chain links TRBV20-1 to TRBJ2-3; the match to TRBD2 covers 12 bases. Germline CDR1 and CDR2: DFQATT and SNEGSKA (reference sequence). The V and J ends lost 3 bases and 2 bases, in that order; junction bases with no gene match: 18. The CDR3 loop spans 20 amino acids. CDR3 region: CSARFPQTSGRPFFTDTQYF. The CDR3 nucleotides read TGCAGTGCTAGGTTCCCCCAAACTAGCGGGAGGCCCTTTTTCACAGATACGCAGTATTTT.

This clonotype was detected a few times. This sequence joins TRBV27 and TRBJ2-1; the D is unclear. V gave up 1 base and J gave up 9 bases, with 7 bases separating them. Germline V gene sequence: CDR1 MNHEY, CDR2 SMNVEV (reference sequence). The CDR3 covers 12 residues. This CDR3 reads CASSLFGREQFF. The CDR3 DNA reads TGTGCCAGCAGTTTATTCGGGCGTGAGCAGTTCTTC.

This chain connects TRBV6-2 or TRBV6-3 to TRBJ2-7, with 7 bases aligning to TRBD1. The CDR3 covers 16 residues. Losses at the gene ends were 6 bases for V and 2 bases for J; bases not matched to a gene: 13. The germline gives CDR1 MNHEY, CDR2 SVGEGT. CDR3 DNA: TGTGCCAGCAGCCTGCACCGGACAGGCAACGCCTACGAGCAGTACTTC. This gives the protein CASSLHRTGNAYEQYF.

This clonotype occurred a few times. The chain uses TRBV25-1 and TRBJ2-2; perhaps TRBD2 as D (5 bases). Germline CDR1 is MGHDK and CDR2 is SYGVNS. The CDR3 sequence is 13 residues long. V was trimmed by 6 bases and J by 1 base, leaving 6 bases between them. This CDR3 reads CASRAENTGELFF. The CDR3 region has the DNA TGTGCCAGCAGAGCGGAGAACACCGGGGAGCTGTTTTTT.